The 27 T cell receptor beta chains below come from one sample, sequenced in a study of blood T cell repertoires in COVID-19. The method was immunoSEQ multiplex PCR; TCRdb's version includes in-frame clones alone and lacks a portion of them. The table lists over 95,000 clones, 84% of them singletons, with just under 2% in the top ten. What was sequenced was peripheral blood. The origin of the receptors is a man in his 70s with active or convalescent COVID-19.

The chain joins TRBV5-1 to TRBJ2-1, with 11 nucleotides matching TRBD1. The ends lost 1 base at V and 0 bases at J; junction bases unmatched: 12. The CDR3 totals 20 residues. Germline lookup yields CDR1 SGHRS and CDR2 YFSETQ. The CDR3 here is CASSLNGQGALGRSYNEQFF. Here the CDR3 DNA reads TGCGCCAGCAGCTTGAATGGACAGGGGGCATTGGGACGCTCCTACAATGAGCAGTTCTTC.

This rearrangement joins TRBV7-2 to TRBJ2-5, with 7 bases matching TRBD1. In germline, CDR1 is SGHTA, CDR2 FQGNSA. V lost 5 bases, J lost 4 bases, and 4 bases stayed unmatched. The CDR3 contains 13 residues. CDR3 sequence: CASSGRQGETQYF. The CDR3 DNA is TGTGCCAGCAGCGGCCGACAGGGAGAGACCCAGTACTTC.

V is TRBV30 and J is TRBJ1-6; 7 nucleotides agree with TRBD1. The germline V gene has CDR1 GTSNPN and CDR2 SVGIG (reference sequence). The V segment lost 4 bases and the J segment 8 bases; nucleotides outside the gene matches: 5. The CDR3 is 13 amino acids. Written as DNA, the CDR3 is TGTGCCTGGACTCCAGGGGGTGATTCACCCCTCCACTTT. Amino acids: CAWTPGGDSPLHF.

The V and J genes are TRBV27 and TRBJ1-5; D remains ambiguous. The germline V gene has CDR1 MNHEY and CDR2 SMNVEV (reference sequence). V was trimmed by 3 bases and J by 4 bases, leaving 7 bases between them. The CDR3 loop spans 13 amino acids. The CDR3 loop is CASSFRRNQPQHF. CDR3 nucleotide sequence: TGTGCCAGCAGTTTCCGCAGGAATCAGCCCCAGCATTTT.

The chain carries TRBV5-1 and TRBJ2-5, with a tentative D call TRBD2 (6 bases). CDR3 size: 14 residues. V lost 2 bases, J lost 1 base, and 9 bases lay in between. Germline V CDR1 and CDR2: SGHRS, YFSETQ. In DNA, the CDR3 is TGCGCCAGCAGCTTTGGACTACGCCAAGAGACCCAGTACTTC. It specifies CASSFGLRQETQYF.

This clone was seen only once. V usage is TRBV15 and J usage is TRBJ2-1; D possibly corresponds to TRBD2 (7 bases). Deletions cut 1 base from V and 2 bases from J, with 12 bases between. The germline CDR1 and CDR2 sequences are LNHNV and YYDKDF (reference sequence). The CDR3 is 16 amino acids. CDR3 sequence: CATSRARGPTYNEQFF. CDR3 DNA sequence: TGTGCCACCAGCAGAGCGCGGGGGCCTACCTACAATGAGCAGTTCTTC.

J is TRBJ1-6 and V is TRBV30; D is undetermined. This CDR3 region has 14 residues. V was clipped by 2 bases and J by 3 bases, with 8 bases between them. The germline V gene has CDR1 GTSNPN and CDR2 SVGIG (reference sequence). The CDR3 loop is CAWSPYSYNSPLHF. The CDR3 DNA sequence: TGTGCCTGGAGTCCGTACAGCTATAATTCACCCCTCCACTTT.

This clone appeared once. The sample has other DNA sequences that encode this CDR3 too. The V call is TRBV5-1, the J call TRBJ2-5, with TRBD1 matching 9 bases. The CDR3 is 14 residues long. After removal of 0 bases from V and 4 bases from J, the junction contained 1 base not matched to a gene. CDR1 is SGHRS, CDR2 YFSETQ, per germline. In nucleotides, the CDR3 is TGCGCCAGCAGCTTGGGACAGGGGGGAGAGACCCAGTACTTC. Protein product: CASSLGQGGETQYF. Variable domain in full (rest from reference TRBV5-1 and TRBJ2-5): KAGVTQTPRYLIKTRGQQVTLSCSPISGHRSVSWYQQTPGQGLQFLFEYFSETQRNKGNFPGRFSGRQFSNSRSEMNVSTLELGDSALYLCASSLGQGGETQYFGPGTRLLVL.

The chain joins TRBV10-3 to TRBJ1-2, with 8 bases that match TRBD1. The CDR3 covers 13 residues. From germline, CDR1 is ENHRY and CDR2 SYGVKD. Trimming took 5 bases from V and 5 from J; bases not matched to a gene: 4. The chain's CDR3 is CAISPTGEYGYTF. DNA of the CDR3: TGTGCCATCAGTCCGACAGGGGAGTATGGCTACACCTTC.

The chain uses TRBV12-3 or TRBV12-4 and TRBJ1-1; D gene unclear. The CDR3 contains 12 residues. The germline V and J ends were trimmed by 5 bases and 8 bases, with 12 bases remaining between them. The CDR3 DNA reads as TGTGCCAGCAGTCAGAGCCCAGCGGAAGCTTTCTTT. Its translation is CASSQSPAEAFF.

The gene calls are TRBV28 and TRBJ1-5; D perhaps matches TRBD1 (5 bases). The germline CDR1 and CDR2 sequences are MDHEN and SYDVKM. V lost 6 bases to trimming and J lost 4 bases, with 7 bases between them. This CDR3 spans 12 amino acids. In DNA form, the CDR3 reads TGTGCCAGCAGCCCAGGGAATCAGCCCCAGCATTTT. Its translation: CASSPGNQPQHF. Full variable domain (rest looked up from reference TRBV28 and TRBJ1-5): DVKVTQSSRYLVKRTGEKVFLECVQDMDHENMFWYRQDPGLGLRLIYFSYDVKMKEKGDIPEGYSVSREKKERFSLILESASTNQTSMYLCASSPGNQPQHFGDGTRLSIL.

As regards this clone: Other nucleotide sequences in the sample specify the same CDR3. The chain couples TRBV5-1 to TRBJ2-2; possibly TRBD1 for D (5 bases). Trimming took 0 bases from V and 2 from J, leaving 8 bases between them. CDR1 is SGHRS, CDR2 YFSETQ, per germline. This CDR3 comprises 15 residues. CDR3 bases: TGCGCCAGCAGCTTGGGACAGACCAACACCGGGGAGCTGTTTTTT. Translating gives CASSLGQTNTGELFF.

The genes are TRBV27 and TRBJ1-5; 8 bases line up with TRBD1. The V segment lost 5 bases and the J segment 0 bases; nucleotides outside the gene matches: 12. The CDR3 has 18 amino acids. The germline gives CDR1 MNHEY, CDR2 SMNVEV (reference sequence). CDR3 nucleotide sequence: TGTGCCAGCAGTCCATCGCGCAGGGGGCACCTTAGCAATCAGCCCCAGCATTTT. It is translated as CASSPSRRGHLSNQPQHF.

This rearrangement joins TRBV12-2 to TRBJ2-7; TRBD2 is taken as the D call from the table, unchecked against the DNA. TRBV12-2 is a pseudogene. The length of the CDR3 is 14 residues. The CDR3 coding sequence is TGTGCAAGTCGCTTCTTATTGGGAGACTACGAGCAGTACTTC. Translated, it gives CASRFLLGDYEQYF.

The gene calls are TRBV6-5 and TRBJ1-4, with a tentative D call TRBD1 (6 bases). Germline V CDR1 and CDR2: MNHEY, SVGAGI. The CDR3 contains 15 residues. Deletions cut 6 bases from V and 5 bases from J, with 16 bases between. CDR3 in amino acids: CASRRQAFDNEKLFF. CDR3 coding DNA: TGTGCCAGCAGACGACAGGCCTTCGACAATGAAAAACTGTTTTTT.

The CDR3 loop reads CASSLTSTDTQYF. The DNA for the CDR3 is TGTGCCAGCAGCTTGACTAGCACAGATACGCAGTATTTT. The chain is built from TRBV11-3 and TRBJ2-3; D is uncertain. The CDR3 contains 13 residues. Germline CDR1 is SGHNT and CDR2 is YENEEA. The V gene lost 3 bases and the J gene lost 0 bases, with 4 bases spanning the gap.

The chain couples TRBV7-2 to TRBJ2-5; D is possibly TRBD2 (6 bases). V lost 5 bases, J lost 2 bases, and 12 bases lay in between. The CDR3 is 14 amino acids. CDR1 SGHTA and CDR2 FQGNSA come from the germline V gene. CDR3 nucleotide sequence: TGTGCCAGCAGCCCGGGACTGGTACAAGAGACCCAGTACTTC. Encoded protein: CASSPGLVQETQYF. Full variable domain (missing parts from reference TRBV7-2 and TRBJ2-5): GAGVSQSPSNKVTEKGKDVELRCDPISGHTALYWYRQSLGQGLEFLIYFQGNSAPDKSGLPSDRFSAERTGGSVSTLTIQRTQQEDSAVYLCASSPGLVQETQYFGPGTRLLVL.

This chain connects TRBV28 to TRBJ2-7; perhaps TRBD2 as D (6 bases). The V and J ends lost 6 bases and 1 base respectively, with 19 bases between them. The CDR3 runs 16 residues. CDR1 MDHEN and CDR2 SYDVKM come from the germline V gene. For the CDR3, the DNA is TGTGCCAGCAGCTCACCAGGGACGGGACTTTCCTACGAGCAGTACTTC. Protein: CASSSPGTGLSYEQYF.

This chain uses TRBV6-6 with TRBJ2-7; tentatively, D is TRBD2 (7 bases). The germline CDR1 and CDR2 sequences are MNHNY and SVGAGI (reference sequence). The CDR3 consists of 14 residues. Deletions cut 3 bases from V and 4 bases from J, with 13 bases between. The CDR3 region has the DNA TGTGCCAGCAGTTATTTGGCGGGGGCATACGAGCAGTACTTC. Translation gives CASSYLAGAYEQYF.

The chain has TRBV7-2 and TRBJ1-2, with D possibly TRBD1 on 5 matching bases. Germline V gene lookup returns CDR1 SGHTA and CDR2 FQGNSA. V was cut by 3 bases and J by 5 bases, with 10 bases left in between. This CDR3 spans 13 amino acids. DNA for the CDR3: TGTGCCAGCAGCTTTGACAGTCAGTATGGCTACACCTTC. Its translation: CASSFDSQYGYTF.

This clone was seen only a few times. The CDR3 is CASSWGWGETQYF. The CDR3 DNA sequence: TGTGCCAGCAGTTGGGGCTGGGGAGAGACCCAGTACTTC. The rearrangement links TRBV12-3 or TRBV12-4 to TRBJ2-5; a weak D match, TRBD1 (5 bases). The CDR3 loop spans 13 amino acids. V was shortened by 4 bases and J by 4 bases, with 10 bases between the two germline ends.

The rearrangement links TRBV5-6 to TRBJ1-1; TRBD1 is a possible D gene (6 bases). CDR3 size: 14 residues. Trimming took off 3 bases at V and 3 bases at J, with 12 bases between the two ends. The germline V gene has CDR1 SGHDT and CDR2 YYEEEE. Written as DNA, the CDR3 is TGTGCCAGCAGCTCTCAGGGGAAAGACACTGAAGCTTTCTTT. Encoded protein: CASSSQGKDTEAFF.

The gene calls are TRBV30 and TRBJ2-1; D remains unclear. The CDR3 consists of 11 residues. Trimming pared 1 base from V and 8 bases from J, leaving 6 bases between. CDR1 and CDR2 from the germline V gene are GTSNPN and SVGIG (reference sequence). The CDR3 sequence: CAWSAHDEQFF. The DNA of the CDR3 is TGTGCCTGGAGTGCCCATGATGAGCAGTTCTTC.

V usage is TRBV6-5 and J usage is TRBJ1-1; TRBD1 aligns across 8 bases. V gave up 7 bases and J gave up 1 base; unmatched junction bases: 8. This CDR3 has 15 amino acids. CDR1 MNHEY and CDR2 SVGAGI come from the germline V gene. The CDR3 DNA sequence: TGTGCCAGCACTCGGGACAGGTGGGGGAACACTGAAGCTTTCTTT. Translation: CASTRDRWGNTEAFF.

The V gene is TRBV12-5, the J gene TRBJ1-2; the match to TRBD1 covers 7 bases. Germline CDR1 reads LGHNT; CDR2 reads FRNRAP. The CDR3 sequence is 15 residues long. The V and J ends lost 0 bases and 5 bases, in that order; junction bases with no gene match: 6. CDR3 DNA: TGTGCTAGTGGTTTGGTAAGGGGGCGAAATTATGGCTACACCTTC. Its protein is CASGLVRGRNYGYTF.

The rearrangement links TRBV6-2 or TRBV6-3 to TRBJ1-1, with D possibly TRBD1 on 6 matching bases. This CDR3 comprises 15 residues. Germline-derived CDR1 and CDR2 are MNHEY and SVGEGT. V was trimmed by 2 bases and J by 1 base, leaving 11 bases between them. As DNA, the CDR3 is TGTGCCAGCAGTTACGGGGGCAGATCGAACACTGAAGCTTTCTTT. It yields the protein CASSYGGRSNTEAFF.

This clone was recorded only once. V is TRBV6-5 and J is TRBJ1-4, with TRBD1 matching over 10 bases. V shed 2 bases and J 8 bases; nucleotides not matched to a gene: 5. Looked up from germline, CDR1 is MNHEY and CDR2 is SVGAGI. This CDR3 is 15 amino acids long. The CDR3 reads CASSYRQGAVEKLFF. The DNA for the CDR3 is TGTGCCAGCAGTTACCGACAGGGGGCTGTGGAAAAACTGTTTTTT.